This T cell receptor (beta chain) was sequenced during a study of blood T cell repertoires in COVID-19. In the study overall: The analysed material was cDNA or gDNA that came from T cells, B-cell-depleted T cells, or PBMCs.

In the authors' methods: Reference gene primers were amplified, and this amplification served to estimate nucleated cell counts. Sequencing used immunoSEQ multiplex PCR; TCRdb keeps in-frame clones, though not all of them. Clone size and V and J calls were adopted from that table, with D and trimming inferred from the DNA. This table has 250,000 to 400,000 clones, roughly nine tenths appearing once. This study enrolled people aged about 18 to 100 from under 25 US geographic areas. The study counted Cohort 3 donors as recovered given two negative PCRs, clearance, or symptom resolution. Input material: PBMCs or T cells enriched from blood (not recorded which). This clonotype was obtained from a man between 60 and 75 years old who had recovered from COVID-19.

CDR3 in amino acids: CASSLGASGQETQYF. CDR3 coding DNA: TGTGCCAGCAGCTTAGGGGCTAGCGGGCAAGAGACCCAGTACTTC. This chain uses TRBV7-9 with TRBJ2-5; 8 positions agree with TRBD2. The CDR3 loop spans 15 amino acids. Trimming cost V 1 base and J 2 bases; bases outside gene matches: 3. Germline assignment: CDR1 SEHNR and CDR2 FQNEAQ (reference sequence).